Listed below are T cell receptor beta chains from one sample, sequenced in a study of CD8 T cells in Susac syndrome. TCRdb re-called the immunoSEQ multiplex PCR reads with MiXCR, one entry per CDR3 protein. This repertoire shows fewer than 200,000 distinct CDR3 sequences, 90% to 95% found once; its top ten account for approximately 0.09%. Sequenced material: CD4+ T cells from PBMCs. Receptors originate from a human donor with Susac syndrome. Both conserved end residues are part of each CDR3. Fields, in order: J gene, V gene, CDR3 length, CDR3 protein.

TRBJ2-7	TRBV7-2	16	CASSLALGLATYEQYF
TRBJ2-1	TRBV5-6	17	CASSLLGTSDSHNEQFF
TRBJ1-2	TRBV30	10	CAWDRGGYTF
TRBJ1-2	TRBV27	14	CASSSRTGAYGYTF
TRBJ2-1	TRBV9	13	CASSVGDYNEQFF
TRBJ1-2	TRBV3-1	16	CASSPDQGPSLYGYTF
TRBJ2-3	TRBV11-2	17	CASSTRTSGGTGDTQYF
TRBJ2-5	TRBV28	14	CASSLWGQGETQYF
TRBJ1-6	TRBV7-3	13	CASSSHYNSPLHF
TRBJ2-1	TRBV5-1	14	CASTLGTGYNEQFF
TRBJ2-2	TRBV6-1	14	CASSRKMFAGELFF
TRBJ1-2	TRBV6-5	13	CASSYTRGYGYTF
TRBJ1-5	TRBV28	12	CAGNRGDQPQHF
TRBJ1-1	TRBV29-1	15	CSAPRPGTGNTEAFF
TRBJ1-2	TRBV6-5	13	CASRQTGSGGYTF
TRBJ1-2	TRBV19	13	CASTGQGNYGYTF
TRBJ2-2	TRBV9	15	CASSVAISGSGELFF
TRBJ2-7	TRBV21-1	16	CASSKASQGFSYEQYF
TRBJ2-3	TRBV2	15	CASSVIAGVGDTQYF
TRBJ2-1	TRBV20-1	15	CSARGARSSYNEQFF
TRBJ1-1	TRBV12-3/TRBV12-4	14	CASSPGQGAPEAFF
TRBJ2-3	TRBV6-1	13	CASTPPLLDTQYF
TRBJ1-2	TRBV19	17	CASSTSRTDGRNYGYTF
TRBJ2-2	TRBV7-6	17	CASSRLGSDLYTGELFF
TRBJ2-1	TRBV3-1	14	CASSPSVKYNEQFF
TRBJ2-2	TRBV5-4	12	CASSDLTGELFF
TRBJ1-5	TRBV6-1	15	CASNLDGGSNQPQHF
TRBJ1-5	TRBV30	14	CAWSASHGNQPQHF
TRBJ2-2	TRBV2	12	CASSASTGELFF
TRBJ2-5	TRBV10-3	14	CAISPPGQQETQYF
TRBJ1-6	TRBV15	16	CATSRALSIPDSPLHF
TRBJ1-2	TRBV30	13	CALETGRRDGYTF
TRBJ1-1	TRBV2	13	CASRVQEGTEAFF
TRBJ1-2	TRBV25-1	14	CASSDSGTGGGYTF
TRBJ1-4	TRBV7-9	14	CASSSSGGGEKLFF
TRBJ2-1	TRBV9	20	CASSVALSVASTFYYNEQFF
TRBJ2-5	TRBV11-2	16	CASSSSTGVVRETQYF
TRBJ2-7	TRBV18	15	CASSPVGTDSYEQYF
TRBJ1-4	TRBV9	16	CASSVEGRRTNEKLFF
TRBJ2-7	TRBV6-5	15	CASTPGGAQTYEQYF
TRBJ1-5	TRBV30	14	CAWDRGVSNQPQHF